Sequencing of this T cell receptor (beta chain) was carried out in a study of T cell responses to AZD1222 COVID-19 vaccine. Generated by immunoSEQ multiplex PCR, the TCRdb table keeps only in-frame clones and is missing some. The sample records more than 110,000 clones, approximately 90% being singletons. This CDR3 is 14 amino acids long. The germline CDR1 and CDR2 sequences are SEHNR and FQNEAQ (reference sequence). Trimming cost V 4 bases and J 4 bases, with 11 bases left between them. J is TRBJ2-1 and V is TRBV7-9; TRBD1 might be the D (6 bases). The receptor comes from an adult in good health. The specimen was peripheral blood, collected on day 0 of AZD1222 vaccination. In nucleotides, the CDR3 is TGTGCCAGCAGCTCCGGACAGAAATACAATGAGCAGTTCTTC. The encoded protein is CASSSGQKYNEQFF. The full variable domain, its missing parts supplied by reference TRBV7-9 and TRBJ2-1, is DTGVSQNPRHKITKRGQNVTFRCDPISEHNRLYWYRQTLGQGPEFLTYFQNEAQLEKSRLLSDRFSAERPKGSFSTLEIQRTEQGDSAMYLCASSSGQKYNEQFFGPGTRLTVL.